The sequence of this T cell receptor (beta chain) was determined in a study of blood T cell repertoires in COVID-19. Study-wide context: Donors in the United States, Italy and Spain gave samples during acute or convalescent COVID-19. Nucleic acid was either cDNA or gDNA, and it came from T cells, B-cell-depleted T cells, or PBMCs.

V was pared by 5 bases and J by 4 bases, with 23 bases between. This CDR3 has 17 amino acids. Germline values: CDR1 PRHDT, CDR2 FYEKMQ (reference sequence). Under the authors' procedure: Using reference gene primer amplification, nucleated cell counts were estimated. Method: immunoSEQ multiplex PCR; TCRdb's copy keeps in-frame clones and lacks some. The DNA gave D and trimming, while V, J and clone size come from that table. The sample has about 190,000 clones, about 85% seen once; the top ten hold 6.9%. Seattle researchers signed up patients amid active infection and tracked them longitudinally. This clonotype was sampled from an elderly man with COVID-19, enrolled during active disease. The genes are TRBV13 and TRBJ1-2; D unresolved. Sequencing used peripheral blood. In DNA form, the CDR3 reads TGTGCCAGCAGCGGCAATGAGGCAGCAGAACTAGCCTATGGCTACACCTTC. Its protein product is CASSGNEAAELAYGYTF.